Listed here are 13 T cell receptor beta chains from one sample, sequenced in a study of blood T cell repertoires in COVID-19. Repertoires were generated with immunoSEQ multiplex PCR, while TCRdb's copy carries only in-frame clones and drops some. The sample carries 270,000 or so clones, around nine tenths recorded once. The material sequenced was peripheral blood. All receptors come from a man between 35 and 55 years old with active or convalescent COVID-19.

J is TRBJ2-2 and V is TRBV5-4, with 9 bases lining up with TRBD2. The junction had 0 bases not matched to a gene; V was cut back by 0 bases and J by 0 bases. This CDR3 is built from 16 residues. Germline V CDR1 and CDR2: SGHNT, YYREEE (reference sequence). CDR3 DNA sequence: TGTGCCAGCAGCTTGGCTAGCGGGGCGAACACCGGGGAGCTGTTTTTT. It yields the protein CASSLASGANTGELFF.

The chain uses TRBV29-1 and TRBJ2-7, with 8 bases that match TRBD1. The CDR3 covers 13 residues. In germline, CDR1 is SQVTM, CDR2 ANQGSEA. The V and J ends lost 4 bases and 2 bases, in that order; junction bases with no gene match: 4. CDR3 nucleotides: TGCAGCGTTGGGACAGGGATCGCCTACGAGCAGTACTTC. Translating gives CSVGTGIAYEQYF.

This rearrangement joins TRBV9 to TRBJ1-5; 9 bases agree with TRBD1. J gave up 8 bases and V 0 bases, and 3 bases lay outside the gene matches. Germline lookup yields CDR1 SGDLS and CDR2 YYNGEE. CDR3 length: 14 amino acids. The CDR3 DNA reads as TGTGCCAGCAGCGTAGGGGGACAGGGAAAGCCCCAGCATTTT. Its protein product is CASSVGGQGKPQHF.

This clone was seen a handful of times. The chain combines TRBV11-3 with TRBJ2-3; 9 nucleotides match TRBD2. Germline trimming cut 1 base from V and 4 bases from J; bases unmatched to any gene: 12. This CDR3 has 18 amino acids. Germline assignment: CDR1 SGHNT and CDR2 YENEEA. CDR3 sequence reads: CASSLGLAGMSLSDTQYF. CDR3 DNA sequence: TGTGCCAGCAGCTTAGGGCTAGCGGGGATGAGTTTATCAGATACGCAGTATTTT.

This chain uses TRBV9 with TRBJ1-3; D might be TRBD1 (6 bases). The CDR3 spans 13 residues. Germline-derived CDR1 and CDR2 are SGDLS and YYNGEE. V was shortened by 3 bases and J by 7 bases, with 11 bases between the two germline ends. The CDR3 region is CASSASQGNTIYF. The CDR3 nucleotides read TGTGCCAGCAGCGCGTCTCAGGGGAACACCATATATTTT.

The gene calls are TRBV7-2 and TRBJ1-4; the D is unclear. Germline-derived CDR1 and CDR2 are SGHTA and FQGNSA. There are 16 residues in the CDR3. V was trimmed by 5 bases and J by 0 bases, leaving 13 bases between them. CDR3 in DNA: TGTGCCAGCAGCCCCGGAAGACAATCAACTAATGAAAAACTGTTTTTT. Amino acids: CASSPGRQSTNEKLFF. The variable domain in full, with the rest retrieved from reference TRBV7-2 and TRBJ1-4, is GAGVSQSPSNKVTEKGKDVELRCDPISGHTALYWYRQSLGQGLEFLIYFQGNSAPDKSGLPSDRFSAERTGGSVSTLTIQRTQQEDSAVYLCASSPGRQSTNEKLFFGSGTQLSVL.

The chain carries TRBV9 and TRBJ2-6; D perhaps matches TRBD2 (5 bases). The germline V gene encodes CDR1 SGDLS and CDR2 YYNGEE. This CDR3 contains 16 residues. Trimming took off 0 bases at V and 2 bases at J, with 9 bases between the two ends. The CDR3 region is CASSVVGAAGANVLTF. The CDR3 coding sequence is TGTGCCAGCAGCGTAGTGGGAGCCGCTGGGGCCAACGTCCTGACTTTC.

In its sample, this clone was seen once. The rearrangement joins TRBV24-1 to TRBJ1-2; D unclear. The CDR3 covers 10 residues. Germline values: CDR1 KGHDR, CDR2 SFDVKD. Trimming took off 12 bases at V and 7 bases at J, with 11 bases between the two ends. CDR3 region: CAPLFVGYTF. The CDR3 DNA is TGTGCCCCCCTGTTTGTTGGCTACACCTTC.

The rearrangement joins TRBV7-9 to TRBJ2-5, with D possibly being TRBD2 (6 bases). From germline, CDR1 is SEHNR and CDR2 FQNEAQ (reference sequence). The CDR3 is made up of 16 amino acids. Trimming removed 0 bases from V and 1 base from J, with 12 bases in between. The CDR3 DNA is TGTGCCAGCAGCTTAGCGGGTCGGGAGCGCCAAGAGACCCAGTACTTC. Its translation: CASSLAGRERQETQYF.

The chain joins TRBV19 to TRBJ1-5; D gene unclear. The CDR3 covers 15 residues. The V and J ends lost 3 bases and 7 bases respectively, with 16 bases between them. The germline V gene has CDR1 LNHDA and CDR2 SQIVND (reference sequence). The CDR3 is CASSMSWEGGQPQHF. CDR3 nucleotide sequence: TGTGCCAGTAGTATGAGCTGGGAAGGAGGCCAGCCCCAGCATTTT. The variable domain in full, with the rest retrieved from reference TRBV19 and TRBJ1-5, is DGGITQSPKYLFRKEGQNVTLSCEQNLNHDAMYWYRQDPGQGLRLIYYSQIVNDFQKGDIAEGYSVSREKKESFPLTVTSAQKNPTAFYLCASSMSWEGGQPQHFGDGTRLSIL.

V usage is TRBV19 and J usage is TRBJ1-4; possibly TRBD1 for D (5 bases). V lost 9 bases and J lost 8, with 13 bases in between. CDR3 length: 12 amino acids. Germline-derived CDR1 and CDR2 are LNHDA and SQIVND (reference sequence). CDR3 residues: CASLGGNEKLFF. For the CDR3, the DNA is TGTGCCAGCCTTGGGGGGAACGAAAAACTGTTTTTT.

CDR3 residues: CASSLGTSGTETQYF. The CDR3 bases are TGTGCCAGCAGCTTAGGGACTAGCGGGACAGAGACCCAGTACTTC. The gene calls are TRBV11-3 and TRBJ2-5; 12 bases agree with TRBD2. This CDR3 is built from 15 residues. With V trimmed by 1 base and J by 4 bases, 1 base remained unmatched. The germline gives CDR1 SGHNT, CDR2 YENEEA.

The gene calls are TRBV7-2 and TRBJ1-2; D might be TRBD1 (5 bases). Trimming took off 1 base at V and 8 bases at J, with 14 bases between the two ends. Germline V gene data show CDR1 as SGHTA and CDR2 as FQGNSA. CDR3 length: 14 residues. This chain's CDR3 is CASSLGLGHPGYTF. For the CDR3, the DNA is TGTGCCAGCAGCTTAGGGTTAGGACATCCGGGCTACACCTTC.